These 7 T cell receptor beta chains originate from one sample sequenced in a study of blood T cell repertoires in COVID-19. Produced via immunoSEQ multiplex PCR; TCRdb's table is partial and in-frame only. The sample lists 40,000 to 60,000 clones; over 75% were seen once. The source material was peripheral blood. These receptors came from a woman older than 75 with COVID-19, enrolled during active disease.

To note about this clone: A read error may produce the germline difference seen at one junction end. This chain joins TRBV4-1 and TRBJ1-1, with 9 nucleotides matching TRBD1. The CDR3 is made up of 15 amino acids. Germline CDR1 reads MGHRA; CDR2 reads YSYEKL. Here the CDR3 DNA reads TGCGCCAGCAGCCAAAAAAGTGGACAGGGGACTGTAGCTTTCTTT. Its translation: CASSQKSGQGTVAFF.

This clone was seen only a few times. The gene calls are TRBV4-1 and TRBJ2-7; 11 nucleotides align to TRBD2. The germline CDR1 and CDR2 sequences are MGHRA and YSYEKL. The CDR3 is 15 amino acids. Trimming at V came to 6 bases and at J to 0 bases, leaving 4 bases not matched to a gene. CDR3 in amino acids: CASRLAGGNSYEQYF. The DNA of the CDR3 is TGCGCCAGCAGGCTAGCGGGGGGAAACTCCTACGAGCAGTACTTC.

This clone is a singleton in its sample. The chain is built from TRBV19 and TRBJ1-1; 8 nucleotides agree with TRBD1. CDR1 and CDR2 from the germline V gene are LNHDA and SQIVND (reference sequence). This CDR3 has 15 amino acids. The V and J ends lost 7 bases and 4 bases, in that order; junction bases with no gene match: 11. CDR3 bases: TGTGCCAGTATTCGGGCAGGGGGCGCGGGCACTGAAGCTTTCTTT. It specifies CASIRAGGAGTEAFF.

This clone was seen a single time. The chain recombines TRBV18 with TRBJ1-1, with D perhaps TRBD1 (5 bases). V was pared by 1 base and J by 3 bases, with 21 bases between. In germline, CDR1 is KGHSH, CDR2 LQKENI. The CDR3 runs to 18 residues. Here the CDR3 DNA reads TGTGCCAGCTCACCACGGGTCCTCGGTTGGGGGGGAGACACTGAAGCTTTCTTT. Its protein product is CASSPRVLGWGGDTEAFF.

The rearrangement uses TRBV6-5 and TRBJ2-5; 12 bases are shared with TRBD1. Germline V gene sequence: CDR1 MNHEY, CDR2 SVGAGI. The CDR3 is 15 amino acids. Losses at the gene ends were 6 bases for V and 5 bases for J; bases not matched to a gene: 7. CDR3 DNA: TGTGCCAGCAGCAAGGGACAGGGGGCCGGGGAGACCCAGTACTTC. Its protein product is CASSKGQGAGETQYF.

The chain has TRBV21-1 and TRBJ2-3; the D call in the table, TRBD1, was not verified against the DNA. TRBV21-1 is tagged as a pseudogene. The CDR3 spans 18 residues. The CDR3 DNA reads TGTGCCAGCAGCAAAGGGGAGGCACCCAGGGGGCACACAGATACGCAGTATTTT. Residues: CASSKGEAPRGHTDTQYF.

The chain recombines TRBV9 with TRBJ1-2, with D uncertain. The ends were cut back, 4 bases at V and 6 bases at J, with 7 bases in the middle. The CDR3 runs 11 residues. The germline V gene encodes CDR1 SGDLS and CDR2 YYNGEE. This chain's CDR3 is CASSSNDGYTF. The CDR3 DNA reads TGTGCCAGCAGCAGCAATGATGGCTACACCTTC.